The clone carrying this TCR beta chain has just a few counts. This entry belongs to a study of human T cells and chemical hapten exposure. Overall study context: For sensitization, 2% DPC was applied to a 2 cm by 2 cm patch of upper inner arm skin. The study lasted around 5 months, and patients were dosed weekly with diphenylcyclopropenone on the scalp throughout.

TCRdb re-called the RACE reads with MiXCR, one entry per CDR3 protein. Here the sample spans 100,000 to 150,000 distinct CDR3 sequences, approximately 13% being singletons. Documented time point: pre-sensitization, week 0. Treatment specified: therapeutic diphenylcyclopropenone sensitization with weekly scalp DPC. J was trimmed by 0 bases and V by 5 bases; bases with no gene match: 10. The CDR3 is 16 residues long. The germline V gene has CDR1 SQVTM and CDR2 ANQGSEA. This TCR was recovered from a woman younger than 30 with alopecia areata. Some clones in this sample may be carry-over from other donors' samples. V gene TRBV29-1 combines with J gene TRBJ1-3; TRBD1 matches 7 bases. The material was whole blood, obtained in connection with sensitization to the hapten diphenylcyclopropenone (DPC). The CDR3 loop is CSVTTRGGVSGNTIYF. The CDR3 coding sequence is TGCAGCGTTACCACGCGAGGGGGCGTCTCTGGAAACACCATATATTTT.